This TCR beta chain emerged from a study of regulatory T cells in long-lasting Graves disease. Whole-study context: Newly diagnosed Graves' patients had taken antithyroid drugs under 3 months.

This CDR3 has 16 residues. From germline, CDR1 is MDHEN and CDR2 SYDVKM. V lost 3 bases, J lost 0 bases, and 12 bases lay in between. Stated time point: newly diagnosed GD, antithyroid drugs for less than 3 months. From RNA extracted from PBMCs, the TCR library was made. This clonotype was observed a handful of times. Investigators prepared the TCR beta libraries by applying iRepertoire HTBI primers and Arm-PCR of CDR3 regions. From the multiplex PCR reads, TCRdb called clonotypes with MiXCR, one entry per CDR3 protein. The sample has approximately 350,000 distinct CDR3 sequences; approximately 15% are singletons. The same data also went into a second study, on T cells in Graves' hyperthyroidism and ophthalmopathy. That work adds: Stable disease denoted Graves' hyperthyroidism without ophthalmopathy progression within 18 months. Blood also carried most thyroid clonotypes expanded above 0.001. Ophthalmopathy was separated from stable hyperthyroidism by a 13 V-J model.

This chain links TRBV28 with TRBJ1-3; no reliable D call. This receptor was taken from a man aged 35 to 55 with Graves disease. The material sequenced was peripheral blood mononuclear cells (PBMCs), taken at new diagnosis, from a patient treated with antithyroid drugs. The CDR3 region is CASSFFYGLSGNTIYF. In DNA form, the CDR3 reads TGTGCCAGCAGTTTCTTCTACGGCCTCTCTGGAAACACCATATATTTT. Full variable domain (missing parts from reference TRBV28 and TRBJ1-3): DVKVTQSSRYLVKRTGEKVFLECVQDMDHENMFWYRQDPGLGLRLIYFSYDVKMKEKGDIPEGYSVSREKKERFSLILESASTNQTSMYLCASSFFYGLSGNTIYFGEGSWLTVV.